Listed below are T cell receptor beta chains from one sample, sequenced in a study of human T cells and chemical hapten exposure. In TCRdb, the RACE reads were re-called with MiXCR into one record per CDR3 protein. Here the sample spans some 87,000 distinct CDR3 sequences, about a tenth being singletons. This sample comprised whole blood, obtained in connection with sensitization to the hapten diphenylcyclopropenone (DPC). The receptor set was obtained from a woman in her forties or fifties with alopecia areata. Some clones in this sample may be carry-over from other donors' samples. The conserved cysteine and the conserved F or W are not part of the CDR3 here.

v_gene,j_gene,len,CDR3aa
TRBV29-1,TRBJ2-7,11,SAQALARKEQY
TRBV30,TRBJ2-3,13,AWTGTSGRTDTQY
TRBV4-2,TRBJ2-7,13,ASSSTSGGPYEQY
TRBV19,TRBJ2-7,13,ASSNPGQIGHEQY
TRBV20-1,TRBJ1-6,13,SAAIATSYNSPLH
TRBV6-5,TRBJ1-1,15,ASRLQGVSPSDAEAF
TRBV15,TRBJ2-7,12,ATTRGGGHHEQY
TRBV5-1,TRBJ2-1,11,ASSPAGAAEQF
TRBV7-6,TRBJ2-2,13,ASSLIGSRTGELF
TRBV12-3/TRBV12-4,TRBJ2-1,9,ASGRGVEQF
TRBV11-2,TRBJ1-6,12,ASSLVAYNSPLH
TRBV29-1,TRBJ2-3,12,SVKLAAGTDTQY
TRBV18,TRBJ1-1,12,ASSPVSENSEAF
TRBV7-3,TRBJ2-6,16,ASSYRTGSGSGANVLT
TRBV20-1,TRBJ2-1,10,SARSPSDPQF
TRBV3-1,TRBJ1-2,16,ASSQALTSGALGYGYT
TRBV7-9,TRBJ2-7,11,ASIRTGTGEQY
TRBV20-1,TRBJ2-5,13,SARENGRQDETQY
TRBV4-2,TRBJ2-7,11,ASSLQGAHEQY
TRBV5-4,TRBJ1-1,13,ASSLSAGKNTEAF
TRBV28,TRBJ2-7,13,ASRAGTSIPHEQY
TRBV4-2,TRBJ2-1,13,ASSQGTSGDNEQF
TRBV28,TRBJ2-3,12,ASRGRGRADTQY
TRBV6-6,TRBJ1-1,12,AGAGSFRGTEAF
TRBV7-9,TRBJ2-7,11,ASSLAGAHEQY
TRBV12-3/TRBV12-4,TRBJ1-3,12,ASSPGFSGNTIY
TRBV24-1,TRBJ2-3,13,ATSSPTTFTDTQY